What follows describes a single T cell receptor (beta chain). Its antigen is currently unknown. 13 Jbeta primers and 60 Vbeta primers were used for the PCR. Generated by immunoSEQ multiplex PCR, the TCRdb table keeps only in-frame clones and is missing some. The table counts roughly 80,000 clones; around 1.2% lies in the top ten. This record comes from a study of cytomegalovirus exposure and HLA in healthy donors. The study's findings and limits: Most TCR sequences were uncommon, yet certain public TCRs appeared in many donors.

Per germline, CDR1 LNHDA and CDR2 SQIVND (reference sequence). The CDR3 has 14 residues. V gave up 8 bases and J gave up 1 base, with 14 bases separating them. The sample comprised PBMCs. The sequence came from a woman aged 25 to 39 in good health and CMV-seronegative. The rearrangement links TRBV19 to TRBJ1-1; D gene uncertain. CDR3 region: CASGRVAGNTEAFF. Written as DNA, the CDR3 is TGTGCCAGTGGCCGGGTGGCGGGGAACACTGAAGCTTTCTTT.